These T cell receptor beta chains were read from a single sample in a study of a mutant IDH1 vaccine in newly diagnosed glioma. TCRdb's table, derived via immunoSEQ multiplex PCR, lists solely in-frame clones and lacks some. Counted here are 40,000 to 50,000 clones, approximately 85% occurring once; the ten biggest clones make up around 1.5%. These receptors have no known antigen. The sequences come from PBMCs, collected from a glioma patient whose treatment included an IDH1 peptide vaccine. The source of these receptors is a man aged 35 to 55 with glioma. The CDR3 runs from the conserved cysteine through the conserved F or W. The order of the fields is J gene, D gene, clone size, V gene, CDR3 protein, CDR3 DNA. A D gene is named only where the DNA matches it firmly. Expanded clones are given a class, and other clones once, few, many or no size at all.

>TRBJ2-3|-|once|TRBV9
CASSVERVAIGTDTQYF
TGTGCCAGCAGCGTAGAAAGGGTAGCGATTGGCACAGATACGCAGTATTTT
>TRBJ1-2|-|-|TRBV10-3
CAISERTDTNYGYTF
TGTGCCATCAGTGAAAGGACAGACACTAACTATGGCTACACCTTC
>TRBJ2-3|TRBD2|-|TRBV10-3
CAISERLAGEGRTDTQYF
TGTGCCATCAGTGAGCGGCTAGCGGGAGAGGGTAGGACAGATACGCAGTATTTT
>TRBJ1-1|-|few|TRBV5-1
CASTLRPEGSTEAFF
TGCGCCAGCACACTTCGACCCGAAGGCAGCACTGAAGCTTTCTTT
>TRBJ2-7|-|-|TRBV4-2
CASSQAWDTFYEQYF
TGTGCCAGCAGCCAGGCCTGGGACACCTTCTACGAGCAGTACTTC
>TRBJ2-2|TRBD2|-|TRBV18
CASSKTSPSGSGNTGELFF
TGTGCCAGCTCCAAAACCTCGCCTAGCGGGAGTGGAAACACCGGGGAGCTGTTTTTT
>TRBJ1-1|-|-|TRBV27
CASSPTGLGEAFF
TGTGCCAGCAGTCCGACGGGGTTGGGAGAAGCTTTCTTT
>TRBJ2-3|-|-|TRBV4-2
CASSQDLKDTQYF
TGTGCCAGCAGCCAAGATCTGAAGGATACGCAGTATTTT
>TRBJ1-2|-|-|TRBV6-1
CASRLMGNYGYTF
TGTGCCAGCAGACTGATGGGAAACTATGGCTACACCTTC
>TRBJ2-7|-|few|TRBV7-9
CASSPWTVPTYEQYF
TGTGCCAGCAGCCCTTGGACAGTCCCTACCTACGAGCAGTACTTC
>TRBJ2-2|TRBD2|-|TRBV2
CASRVAGAIRELFF
TGTGCCAGCAGGGTAGCGGGAGCGATACGGGAGCTGTTTTTT
>TRBJ2-2|TRBD2|-|TRBV7-3
CASSPQAGGPLGELFF
TGTGCCAGCAGCCCTCAAGCGGGAGGGCCGCTCGGGGAGCTGTTTTTT
>TRBJ2-1|-|-|TRBV7-2
CASSLGRRNEQFF
TGTGCCAGCAGCTTAGGCAGACGGAATGAGCAGTTCTTC
>TRBJ2-2|-|-|TRBV2
CASSLTGNTGELFF
TGTGCCAGCAGCTTGACAGGGAACACCGGGGAGCTGTTTTTT
>TRBJ2-2|-|-|TRBV7-7
CASSPGRSPTTVLFF
TGTGCCAGCAGCCCTGGCCGCTCCCCGACGACGGTGCTGTTTTTT
>TRBJ2-1|-|-|TRBV4-3
CASSQEKVARYNEQFF
TGCGCCAGCAGCCAAGAGAAAGTAGCGCGTTACAATGAGCAGTTCTTC
>TRBJ2-7|-|few|TRBV4-1
CASSQDGARGEQYF
TGCGCCAGCAGCCAAGACGGAGCGCGGGGTGAGCAGTACTTC
>TRBJ2-3|-|-|TRBV18
CASSPESGTDTQYF
TGTGCCAGCTCACCAGAAAGTGGCACAGATACGCAGTATTTT
>TRBJ2-5|-|-|TRBV20-1
CSARALETQYF
TGCAGTGCTAGAGCCCTCGAGACCCAGTACTTC
>TRBJ1-1|-|-|TRBV7-9
CASSLALNTEAFF
TGTGCCAGCAGCTTAGCACTGAACACTGAAGCTTTCTTT
>TRBJ2-7|-|-|TRBV2
CASSEDRGGVYEQYF
TGTGCCAGCAGTGAAGACAGGGGGGGAGTCTACGAGCAGTACTTC
>TRBJ1-5|-|-|TRBV10-3
CAISESGGTSNQPQHF
TGTGCCATCAGTGAGTCAGGCGGAACTAGCAATCAGCCCCAGCATTTT
>TRBJ2-2|TRBD2|-|TRBV2
CASSETSAGELFF
TGTGCCAGCAGTGAGACTAGCGCCGGGGAGCTGTTTTTT
>TRBJ1-1|TRBD1|-|TRBV6-5
CASSRQGAGTEAFF
TGTGCCAGCAGTAGGCAGGGGGCGGGAACTGAAGCTTTCTTT
>TRBJ1-1|-|-|TRBV29-1
CSGGGARGTEAFF
TGCAGCGGTGGGGGGGCAAGGGGCACTGAAGCTTTCTTT
>TRBJ2-1|-|-|TRBV5-1
CASSPGVRAIIGDEQFF
TGCGCCAGCAGCCCGGGGGTACGGGCGATCATCGGCGATGAGCAGTTCTTC
>TRBJ1-2|-|-|TRBV6-6
CASRSTGSYGYTF
TGTGCCAGCAGATCGACAGGAAGCTATGGCTACACCTTC
>TRBJ2-7|-|once|TRBV9
CASSVEGGTDLYEQYF
TGTGCCAGCAGCGTAGAGGGGGGAACGGACCTCTACGAGCAGTACTTC
>TRBJ1-2|-|-|TRBV18
CASSPGGDGYTF
TGTGCCAGCTCACCAGGGGGCGATGGCTACACCTTC
>TRBJ1-4|TRBD1|-|TRBV4-2
CASSQVQGAEGEKLFF
TGTGCCAGCAGCCAGGTCCAGGGGGCCGAGGGTGAAAAACTGTTTTTT
>TRBJ2-2|-|-|TRBV4-3
CASSQEPGTGELFF
TGCGCCAGCAGCCAAGAGCCAGGGACCGGGGAGCTGTTTTTT
>TRBJ2-1|TRBD1|-|TRBV4-1
CASSLSGQGPYNEQFF
TGCGCCAGCAGCCTTTCCGGACAGGGACCCTACAATGAGCAGTTCTTC
>TRBJ2-5|-|-|TRBV6-6
CASSYQGQETQYF
TGTGCCAGCAGTTACCAGGGTCAAGAGACCCAGTACTTC
>TRBJ2-1|-|-|TRBV5-8
CASSLSGSNEQFF
TGTGCCAGCAGCTTATCAGGTTCCAATGAGCAGTTCTTC
>TRBJ2-1|TRBD2|-|TRBV10-3
CAIRNTGGNNEQFF
TGTGCCATCAGAAATACGGGGGGAAACAATGAGCAGTTCTTC
>TRBJ2-7|-|-|TRBV7-9
CASSFRGSSYEQYF
TGTGCCAGCAGCTTTCGGGGGAGCTCCTACGAGCAGTACTTC
>TRBJ1-2|TRBD1|once|TRBV5-4
CASSSDRGFGYTF
TGTGCCAGCAGCTCGGACAGGGGTTTTGGCTACACCTTC